This entry lists 8 T cell receptor beta chains sequenced from one sample in a study of beta chain features in type 1 diabetes. The authors reverse transcribed all of the isolated RNA, so sequencing captured expressed TCRB transcripts. TCRdb's table, derived via immunoSEQ multiplex PCR, lists solely in-frame clones and lacks some. The sample includes roughly 250,000 clones, approximately 20% seen only once; the top ten take roughly 0.028%. Which antigens these TCRs recognize remains unknown. Study observations and caveats: When Type 1 diabetes patients were examined, their TCRB CDR3s proved moderately but significantly shorter in all four CD4+ subsets.

The sequencing sample was made of naive CD4+ T cells from blood. The receptor set was obtained from a woman aged 40 to 50 with type 1 diabetes.

This clone was recorded a few times. CDR3 sequence reads: CATSRAAGSAFF. Here the CDR3 DNA reads TGTGCCACCAGCAGAGCGGCGGGGTCAGCTTTCTTT. The rearrangement links TRBV15 to TRBJ1-1; D call uncertain. Germline V gene data show CDR1 as LNHNV and CDR2 as YYDKDF (reference sequence). V was pared by 1 base and J by 10 bases, with 10 bases between. The CDR3 consists of 12 residues.

J is TRBJ2-2 and V is TRBV4-3, with no clear D. Looked up from germline, CDR1 is LGHNA and CDR2 is YSLEER. Trimming shortened V by 4 bases and J by 6 bases, and 9 bases separated the two germline ends. The CDR3 is made up of 13 amino acids. CDR3 protein: CASSLNTAGELFF. The CDR3 nucleotides read TGCGCCAGCAGCCTAAACACCGCCGGGGAGCTGTTTTTT.

This clone appeared once. V gene TRBV4-3 combines with J gene TRBJ2-2, with D perhaps matching TRBD2 (6 bases). The length of the CDR3 is 16 residues. CDR1 is LGHNA, CDR2 YSLEER, per germline. The germline V and J ends were trimmed by 4 bases and 0 bases, with 12 bases remaining between them. DNA for the CDR3: TGCGCCAGCAGCCCCTTGGGGACTTCGAACACCGGGGAGCTGTTTTTT. This gives the protein CASSPLGTSNTGELFF.

The V call is TRBV7-2, the J call TRBJ1-2; D call uncertain. There are 12 residues in the CDR3. CDR1 is SGHTA and CDR2 is FQGNSA in the germline V gene. The V end lost 5 bases, the J end lost 4 bases, and 8 bases lay between the germline ends. CDR3 bases: TGTGCCAGCAGCGCCTTTAGCTATGGCTACACCTTC. This translates into CASSAFSYGYTF.

The rearrangement links TRBV29-1 to TRBJ2-7, with a tentative D call TRBD1 (5 bases). Germline V CDR1 and CDR2: SQVTM, ANQGSEA. There are 13 residues in the CDR3. V lost 3 bases to trimming and J lost 1 base, with 10 bases between them. The CDR3 loop is CSVEGRESYEQYF. DNA of the CDR3: TGCAGCGTTGAGGGCAGGGAATCCTACGAGCAGTACTTC.

There are a few counts of this clone. The rearrangement links TRBV11-1 to TRBJ2-1; D is perhaps TRBD2 (5 bases). V lost 3 bases and J 2 bases, leaving 14 bases between the germline ends. From germline, CDR1 is SGHAT and CDR2 FQDESV (reference sequence). The CDR3 spans 16 residues. CDR3: CASSFPDYTPYNEQFF. DNA for the CDR3: TGTGCCAGCAGCTTTCCCGACTATACTCCCTACAATGAGCAGTTCTTC. Full variable domain (outside the CDR3, taken from reference TRBV11-1 and TRBJ2-1): EAEVAQSPRYKITEKSQAVAFWCDPISGHATLYWYRQILGQGPELLVQFQDESVVDDSQLPKDRFSAERLKGVDSTLKIQPAELGDSAMYLCASSFPDYTPYNEQFFGPGTRLTVL.

This clone has just a few counts. V usage is TRBV7-2 and J usage is TRBJ2-3; D is undetermined. V dropped 2 bases and J dropped 0 bases, with 6 bases sitting between them. Germline CDR1 is SGHTA and CDR2 is FQGNSA. This CDR3 comprises 14 residues. CDR3 nucleotides: TGTGCCAGCAGCTTACCTCCTAGCACAGATACGCAGTATTTT. Translated, it gives CASSLPPSTDTQYF. The whole variable domain, filled in from reference TRBV7-2 and TRBJ2-3, reads GAGVSQSPSNKVTEKGKDVELRCDPISGHTALYWYRQSLGQGLEFLIYFQGNSAPDKSGLPSDRFSAERTGGSVSTLTIQRTQQEDSAVYLCASSLPPSTDTQYFGPGTRLTVL.

On this clone itself: Other DNA sequences from this sample encode an identical CDR3 as well. The genes are TRBV18 and TRBJ2-5; D gene unclear. The CDR3 is made up of 13 amino acids. Germline V CDR1 and CDR2: KGHSH, LQKENI. V was cut by 6 bases and J by 2 bases, with 10 bases left in between. CDR3 amino acids: CASSPRGQETQYF. CDR3 nucleotide sequence: TGTGCCAGCTCCCCCCGCGGTCAAGAGACCCAGTACTTC.